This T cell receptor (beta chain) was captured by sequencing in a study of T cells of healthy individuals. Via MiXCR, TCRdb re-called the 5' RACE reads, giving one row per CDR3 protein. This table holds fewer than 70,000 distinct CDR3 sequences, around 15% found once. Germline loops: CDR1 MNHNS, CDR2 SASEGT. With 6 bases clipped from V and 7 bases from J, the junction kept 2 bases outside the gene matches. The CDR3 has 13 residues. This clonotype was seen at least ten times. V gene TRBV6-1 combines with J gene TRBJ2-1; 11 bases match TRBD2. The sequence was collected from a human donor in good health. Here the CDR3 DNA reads TGTGCCAGCAGACTAGCGGGGGCAAATGAGCAGTTCTTC. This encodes CASRLAGANEQFF.